Below, 6 T cell receptor beta chains from the same sample are listed, as sequenced in a study of blood T cell repertoires in COVID-19. Produced via immunoSEQ multiplex PCR; TCRdb's table is partial and in-frame only. This table holds approximately 230,000 clones, around 90% found once. The sequenced sample consisted of peripheral blood. These receptors were taken from a man older than 75 with acute or convalescent COVID-19.

A few counts support this clone. The chain has TRBV5-4 and TRBJ2-1, with D perhaps matching TRBD2 (5 bases). This CDR3 spans 14 amino acids. Trimming removed 2 bases at V and 4 bases at J, with 10 bases between. The germline V gene has CDR1 SGHNT and CDR2 YYREEE (reference sequence). CDR3 protein: CASSFGLAYNEQFF. CDR3 DNA sequence: TGTGCCAGCAGCTTTGGCCTAGCTTACAATGAGCAGTTCTTC.

V usage is TRBV7-2 and J usage is TRBJ2-1, with D perhaps TRBD1 (6 bases). CDR1 SGHTA and CDR2 FQGNSA come from the germline V gene. Trimming cost V 2 bases and J 2 bases, with 10 bases left between them. CDR3 length: 15 residues. In nucleotides, the CDR3 is TGTGCCAGCAGCTTACGCCAGGGGACCTACAATGAGCAGTTCTTC. Translated: CASSLRQGTYNEQFF.

This clone occurred once. The V gene is TRBV7-2, the J gene TRBJ2-2; TRBD1 might be the D (6 bases). Looked up from germline, CDR1 is SGHTA and CDR2 is FQGNSA. Deletions cut 4 bases from V and 4 bases from J, with 16 bases between. This CDR3 comprises 16 residues. The CDR3 protein is CASSSGTPHFTGELFF. The CDR3 bases are TGTGCCAGCAGCTCCGGGACACCTCACTTCACCGGGGAGCTGTTTTTT. Variable domain in full (rest from reference TRBV7-2 and TRBJ2-2): GAGVSQSPSNKVTEKGKDVELRCDPISGHTALYWYRQSLGQGLEFLIYFQGNSAPDKSGLPSDRFSAERTGGSVSTLTIQRTQQEDSAVYLCASSSGTPHFTGELFFGEGSRLTVL.

The chain joins TRBV5-5 to TRBJ1-5, with D perhaps TRBD1 (6 bases). Per the germline V gene, CDR1 is SGHKS and CDR2 is YYEKEE (reference sequence). This CDR3 is built from 17 residues. Between the trimmed V and J ends, which lost 4 bases and 0 bases, there was a span of 17 bases. The CDR3 DNA reads TGTGCCAGCAGCCTCGGGACATCCTCCATTAGCAATCAGCCCCAGCATTTT. Its translation: CASSLGTSSISNQPQHF.

The chain is built from TRBV2 and TRBJ2-5; D not resolved. The germline gives CDR1 SNHLY, CDR2 FYNNEI. The V gene lost 7 bases and the J gene lost 4 bases, with 7 bases spanning the gap. This CDR3 spans 11 amino acids. The CDR3 protein is CASKYRETQYF. Written as DNA, the CDR3 is TGTGCCAGCAAATATAGAGAGACCCAGTACTTC.

The V and J genes are TRBV24-1 and TRBJ2-2; 10 bases are shared with TRBD1. V dropped 2 bases and J dropped 5; count of bases not matched to a gene: 10. The germline gives CDR1 KGHDR, CDR2 SFDVKD. The CDR3 consists of 18 residues. The CDR3 DNA is TGTGCCACCAGTGATTCCTGGGGACGGGACAGGGGTACCGGGGAGCTGTTTTTT. This gives the protein CATSDSWGRDRGTGELFF.